The T cell receptor beta chain described here comes from a study of Ad26.COV2.S vaccination and SARS-CoV-2 variants. As for the study in general: Donor was in the COV1001 Ad26.COV2.S trial arm. Once or twice, 56 days apart, Ad26.COV2.S was delivered intramuscularly.

The method was immunoSEQ multiplex PCR; TCRdb's version includes in-frame clones alone and lacks a portion of them. The data show 350,000 to 500,000 clones, about nine tenths seen once. The treatment denotes: approximately 18 received Ad26.COV2.S at low or high dose, single or two shots; 5 received placebo; per-sample allocation not given. Collection of samples fell on day 63 after the first vaccine or placebo injection. Based in Boston, the donor was an adult of 18-55 years. Vaccination employed an Ad26 vector expressing the Wuhan-strain SARS-CoV-2 spike. This CDR3 is built from 15 residues. CDR1 is SGHVS, CDR2 FQNEAQ, per germline. The J segment lost 3 bases and the V segment lost 1 base, leaving 2 bases of the junction unmatched.

The TCR sequence derives from a person between 18 and 65 years old who received the Ad26.COV2.S COVID-19 vaccine or a placebo. The sequencing here drew on peripheral blood, taken in a trial of Ad26.COV2.S vaccine versus placebo. The V gene is TRBV7-8, the J gene TRBJ1-3; 8 bases line up with TRBD1. CDR3 nucleotide sequence: TGTGCCAGCAGCTTAGAGACAGGGGTTGGAAACACCATATATTTT. Its protein is CASSLETGVGNTIYF.